The next 30 T cell receptor beta chains were all read from a single sample in a study of beta chain features in type 1 diabetes. The whole isolated RNA underwent reverse transcription, so sequencing captured expressed TCRB transcripts. This table comes from immunoSEQ multiplex PCR, and its TCRdb copy is limited to in-frame clones, with some not included. Of roughly 180,000 clones in the sample, about 13% are singletons; the top ten hold 0.5% to 0.75%. Sequenced material: central memory CD4+ T cells from blood. The origin of the receptors is a woman younger than 30 in good health.

This chain links TRBV28 with TRBJ2-7, with D tentatively TRBD2 (6 bases). Trimming pared 6 bases from V and 2 bases from J, leaving 20 bases between. CDR1 is MDHEN, CDR2 SYDVKM, per germline. This CDR3 is 16 amino acids long. The CDR3 DNA follows: TGTGCCAGCAGGCTTGGCGGTGGTAGCGGTCCCTACGAGCAGTACTTC. The encoded protein is CASRLGGGSGPYEQYF.

The table lists this clone with a few counts. The DNA of the CDR3 is TGTGCCAGCAGCTTACGACTAGCGGGAAACAATGAGCAGTTCTTC. It is translated as CASSLRLAGNNEQFF. The rearrangement links TRBV7-3 to TRBJ2-1, with TRBD2 identical over 11 bases. Germline V gene lookup returns CDR1 SGHTA and CDR2 FQGTGA. This CDR3 is built from 15 residues. J was trimmed by 5 bases and V by 2 bases; bases with no gene match: 2.

Only a few counts were recorded for this clone. This chain uses TRBV30 with TRBJ2-7; 9 nucleotides match TRBD1. The CDR3 consists of 14 residues. V trimming: 4 bases; J trimming: 7 bases; junction bases outside the gene matches: 11. CDR1 and CDR2 (germline): GTSNPN, SVGIG (reference sequence). The CDR3 spells CAWNRDRALGEQYF. CDR3 DNA: TGTGCCTGGAACCGGGACAGGGCCCTGGGAGAGCAGTACTTC.

V gene TRBV5-4 combines with J gene TRBJ2-3, with 9 positions matching TRBD2. Trimming took 4 bases from V and 2 from J; bases not matched to a gene: 11. Germline values: CDR1 SGHNT, CDR2 YYREEE (reference sequence). This CDR3 comprises 17 residues. Written as DNA, the CDR3 is TGTGCCAGCAGCGGAGCTGGGACTAGCCCAAACACAGATACGCAGTATTTT. Translated: CASSGAGTSPNTDTQYF.

This clone was observed once. The genes are TRBV2 and TRBJ2-5; 9 positions agree with TRBD2. CDR1 and CDR2 (germline): SNHLY, FYNNEI. Trimming cost V 5 bases and J 0 bases; bases outside gene matches: 4. The CDR3 consists of 15 residues. The CDR3 reads CASSLTSGYQETQYF. CDR3 DNA sequence: TGTGCCAGCAGTCTCACTAGCGGGTACCAAGAGACCCAGTACTTC.

V is TRBV19 and J is TRBJ2-1; D remains ambiguous. V lost 6 bases, J lost 6 bases, and 15 bases lay in between. Germline values: CDR1 LNHDA, CDR2 SQIVND (reference sequence). The CDR3 is made up of 14 amino acids. As DNA, the CDR3 is TGTGCCAGTAGGCCCCAGGTCTCCCTCAATGAGCAGTTCTTC. It specifies CASRPQVSLNEQFF.

This clone was picked up a small number of times. V usage is TRBV5-1 and J usage is TRBJ2-7; D is unresolved. The CDR3 loop spans 11 amino acids. V was shortened by 3 bases and J by 3 bases, with 4 bases between the two germline ends. The germline V gene has CDR1 SGHRS and CDR2 YFSETQ. The CDR3 reads CASSSNYEQYF. As DNA, the CDR3 is TGCGCCAGCAGCTCTAACTACGAGCAGTACTTC.

The chain recombines TRBV6-6 with TRBJ2-3; D is ambiguous. Germline lookup yields CDR1 MNHNY and CDR2 SVGAGI (reference sequence). V was trimmed by 8 bases and J by 2 bases, leaving 17 bases between them. This CDR3 comprises 15 residues. CDR3 nucleotide sequence: TGTGCCAGCTCCGACAACGGCCCTTCCACAGATACGCAGTATTTT. It translates to CASSDNGPSTDTQYF.

This clone came up a few times. The chain links TRBV18 to TRBJ1-1; 7 positions agree with TRBD1. Per germline, CDR1 KGHSH and CDR2 LQKENI. The V gene end was trimmed by 8 bases and the J gene end by 4 bases; junction bases not matched to a gene: 7. The CDR3 has 13 amino acids. CDR3 bases: TGTGCCAGCGTGATCCCAGGGGGCACTGAAGCTTTCTTT. This encodes CASVIPGGTEAFF.

This CDR3 is CASGLQGDREKLFF. CDR3 in DNA: TGTGCCAGCGGATTACAGGGTGATCGGGAAAAACTGTTTTTT. V usage is TRBV27 and J usage is TRBJ1-4, with a tentative D call TRBD1 (6 bases). This CDR3 is 14 amino acids long. The germline V gene has CDR1 MNHEY and CDR2 SMNVEV (reference sequence). The germline V and J ends were trimmed by 8 bases and 8 bases, with 18 bases remaining between them. Combining the CDR3 with reference TRBV27 and TRBJ1-4 gives the whole variable domain EAQVTQNPRYLITVTGKKLTVTCSQNMNHEYMSWYRQDPGLGLRQIYYSMNVEVTDKGDVPEGYKVSRKEKRNFPLILESPSPNQTSLYFCASGLQGDREKLFFGSGTQLSVL.

The V gene is TRBV29-1, the J gene TRBJ2-7; possibly TRBD1 for D (5 bases). This CDR3 has 12 residues. Trimming took off 7 bases at V and 3 bases at J, with 13 bases between the two ends. Germline V CDR1 and CDR2: SQVTM, ANQGSEA. CDR3 bases: TGCAGCGCCCAAACAGGCGTCTACGAGCAGTACTTC. It translates to CSAQTGVYEQYF.

The chain links TRBV28 to TRBJ1-5; D remains ambiguous. The CDR3 has 13 amino acids. Germline assignment: CDR1 MDHEN and CDR2 SYDVKM. V lost 2 bases and J lost 7, with 9 bases in between. The DNA of the CDR3 is TGTGCCAGCAGTTTAATCCCGTCCCAGCCCCAGCATTTT. Its translation is CASSLIPSQPQHF.

This rearrangement joins TRBV7-2 to TRBJ2-5; 9 nucleotides line up with TRBD1. Germline V CDR1 and CDR2: SGHTA, FQGNSA. The V segment lost 4 bases and the J segment 2 bases; nucleotides outside the gene matches: 5. This CDR3 has 15 amino acids. This chain's CDR3 is CASSSRGTGQETQYF. DNA of the CDR3: TGTGCCAGCAGCTCCAGGGGGACAGGGCAAGAGACCCAGTACTTC.

This clone was seen only a few times. The chain is built from TRBV25-1 and TRBJ2-1; possible D gene TRBD2, 6 bases. V was cut by 3 bases and J by 6 bases, with 15 bases left in between. CDR1 and CDR2 from the germline V gene are MGHDK and SYGVNS. This CDR3 spans 15 amino acids. The CDR3, as DNA: TGTGCCAGCAGTGAGAGGGCGAGGAGGGTCAATGAGCAGTTCTTC. Residues: CASSERARRVNEQFF.

This clone has only a few counts. This chain joins TRBV11-2 and TRBJ2-5; TRBD2 agrees at 12 bases. From germline, CDR1 is SGHAT and CDR2 FQNNGV. CDR3 size: 17 residues. Trimming cost V 7 bases and J 5 bases; bases outside gene matches: 14. The CDR3: CASTRLAGDPRMETQYF. The CDR3 DNA is TGTGCCAGCACCCGACTAGCGGGAGACCCACGGATGGAGACCCAGTACTTC.

The table lists this clone with a few counts. This chain joins TRBV7-9 and TRBJ1-4; D remains ambiguous. Germline CDR1 reads SEHNR; CDR2 reads FQNEAQ (reference sequence). This CDR3 contains 13 residues. Trimming pared 1 base from V and 7 bases from J, leaving 7 bases between. In DNA, the CDR3 is TGTGCCAGCAGCTTAGAAGGCGGTGAAAAACTGTTTTTT. Translation: CASSLEGGEKLFF.

The V and J genes are TRBV5-1 and TRBJ1-4; possible D gene TRBD1, 6 bases. Germline values: CDR1 SGHRS, CDR2 YFSETQ. Trimming stripped 3 bases from V and 14 bases from J, with 14 bases between. The CDR3 is 12 amino acids. The CDR3 DNA reads as TGCGCCAGCAGCTCGCAGGGGCATTTGCTGTTTTTT. This translates into CASSSQGHLLFF. The full variable domain, its missing parts supplied by reference TRBV5-1 and TRBJ1-4, is KAGVTQTPRYLIKTRGQQVTLSCSPISGHRSVSWYQQTPGQGLQFLFEYFSETQRNKGNFPGRFSGRQFSNSRSEMNVSTLELGDSALYLCASSSQGHLLFFGSGTQLSVL.

The CDR3 loop is CASSVPSAGELFF. In nucleotides, the CDR3 is TGTGCCAGCAGCGTTCCTAGCGCCGGGGAGCTGTTTTTT. V usage is TRBV28 and J usage is TRBJ2-2; D is possibly TRBD2 (6 bases). Looked up from germline, CDR1 is MDHEN and CDR2 is SYDVKM. The V gene lost 6 bases and the J gene lost 6 bases, with 11 bases spanning the gap. CDR3 length: 13 amino acids.

The rearrangement joins TRBV16 to TRBJ1-2; maybe TRBD1 (5 bases). V dropped 4 bases and J dropped 5 bases, with 14 bases sitting between them. The CDR3 totals 14 residues. From germline, CDR1 is KGHSY and CDR2 FQNENV. CDR3 coding DNA: TGTGCCAGCAGCCGAGAGACAGTGGGTTATGGCTACACCTTC. Its translation is CASSRETVGYGYTF.

There are a few counts of this clone. The chain recombines TRBV7-9 with TRBJ1-1; 7 bases match TRBD1. V shed 4 bases and J 4 bases; nucleotides not matched to a gene: 3. Looked up from germline, CDR1 is SEHNR and CDR2 is FQNEAQ (reference sequence). This CDR3 is 13 amino acids long. CDR3 in DNA: TGTGCCAGCAGCTCCACAGGGGCCACTGAAGCTTTCTTT. Its translation is CASSSTGATEAFF.

The V call is TRBV28, the J call TRBJ2-7; 8 nucleotides line up with TRBD2. J lost 1 base, V lost 3 bases, and 8 bases had no gene match. Germline assignment: CDR1 MDHEN and CDR2 SYDVKM. The CDR3 covers 16 residues. CDR3 region: CASSFPASGRSYEQYF. The CDR3 nucleotides are TGTGCCAGCAGTTTTCCGGCTAGCGGGCGTTCCTACGAGCAGTACTTC.

The genes are TRBV30 and TRBJ2-7; 9 bases map to TRBD2. The germline gives CDR1 GTSNPN, CDR2 SVGIG (reference sequence). With V trimmed by 4 bases and J by 0 bases, 4 bases remained unmatched. The CDR3 totals 14 residues. The CDR3 loop is CAWNRGRASYEQYF. The CDR3 region has the DNA TGTGCCTGGAATCGCGGGAGGGCCTCCTACGAGCAGTACTTC.

This clone occurred a few times. The genes are TRBV5-1 and TRBJ2-7, with a weak D call TRBD1 (6 bases). Per germline, CDR1 SGHRS and CDR2 YFSETQ. The CDR3 totals 17 residues. Trimming pared 3 bases from V and 4 bases from J, leaving 23 bases between. The CDR3 loop reads CASSSKYPQGNGYEQYF. The CDR3 bases are TGCGCCAGCAGCTCCAAATATCCACAGGGTAATGGGTACGAGCAGTACTTC.

The chain combines TRBV5-1 with TRBJ1-2, with D tentatively TRBD1 (6 bases). Trimming cost V 0 bases and J 10 bases, with 16 bases left between them. Germline V gene sequence: CDR1 SGHRS, CDR2 YFSETQ. This CDR3 has 14 residues. The CDR3 coding sequence is TGCGCCAGCAGCTTGGAACAGGGAGCATCTTTCTACACCTTC. Its protein product is CASSLEQGASFYTF.

The V call is TRBV18, the J call TRBJ1-5; TRBD1 matches 8 bases. The V and J ends lost 2 bases and 6 bases, in that order; junction bases with no gene match: 9. The CDR3 contains 16 residues. The germline V gene has CDR1 KGHSH and CDR2 LQKENI. The CDR3 sequence: CASSPEFGQGSQPQHF. The CDR3 bases are TGTGCCAGCTCACCAGAATTCGGACAGGGTAGTCAGCCCCAGCATTTT.

The sample holds a few counts of this clone. The chain links TRBV5-1 to TRBJ2-6; 12 bases agree with TRBD1. Trimming removed 6 bases from V and 4 bases from J; junction bases left unmatched: 8. Germline CDR1 reads SGHRS; CDR2 reads YFSETQ. The CDR3 contains 17 residues. CDR3 sequence reads: CASTHRDRGLGANVLTF. The CDR3 DNA sequence: TGCGCCAGCACGCACCGGGACAGGGGGCTCGGGGCCAACGTCCTGACTTTC.

This clone occurred once. The genes are TRBV5-4 and TRBJ2-1; unclear D gene. CDR1 SGHNT and CDR2 YYREEE come from the germline V gene (reference sequence). The V end lost 4 bases, the J end lost 5 bases, and 7 bases lay between the germline ends. The CDR3 runs to 12 residues. The CDR3 loop is CASSRVDNEQFF. CDR3 bases: TGTGCCAGCAGCCGCGTGGACAATGAGCAGTTCTTC.

This clone was seen only a few times. The same CDR3 also results from other DNA sequences found in this sample. The V and J genes are TRBV5-4 and TRBJ2-5; tentative D call: TRBD2 (6 bases). The CDR3 extends over 13 amino acids. The V gene's germline CDR1 is SGHNT and CDR2 YYREEE (reference sequence). Deletions cut 4 bases from V and 5 bases from J, with 12 bases between. CDR3 nucleotides: TGTGCCAGCAGCCGGGACCGGGGGGAGACCCAGTACTTC. Amino acid sequence: CASSRDRGETQYF.

Only a few counts were recorded for this clone. The V call is TRBV28, the J call TRBJ1-5; 10 bases are shared with TRBD1. The CDR3 runs 14 residues. Per germline, CDR1 MDHEN and CDR2 SYDVKM. V dropped 6 bases and J dropped 7; count of bases not matched to a gene: 6. CDR3 in amino acids: CASSPGQGGQPQHF. CDR3 coding DNA: TGTGCCAGCAGCCCCGGACAGGGGGGACAGCCCCAGCATTTT.

This clone was detected a few times. V is TRBV29-1 and J is TRBJ2-3; D is ambiguous. Trimming shortened V by 4 bases and J by 0 bases, and 11 bases separated the two germline ends. The CDR3 is 14 amino acids. Per the germline V gene, CDR1 is SQVTM and CDR2 is ANQGSEA. CDR3 DNA sequence: TGCAGCGTTGTGGCGACACTCAGCACAGATACGCAGTATTTT. Translating gives CSVVATLSTDTQYF.